These T cell receptor beta chains were read from a single sample in a study of cytotoxic CD8 clonotypes in ibrutinib-treated CLL. Data came from immunoSEQ multiplex PCR; TCRdb stores just in-frame clones and leaves some out. Here the sample spans approximately 45,000 clones, approximately 70% being singletons. Material: PBMCs, obtained after 12 months of ibrutinib treatment. The receptors come from a human donor with chronic lymphocytic leukemia. The CDR3 runs from the conserved cysteine through the conserved F or W. A D gene is named only where the DNA matches it firmly. Clone size appears in some rows only: once, few, many, or a class for an expanded clone.

v_call: TRBV10-1; d_call: TRBD1; clone_size: -; j_call: TRBJ1-1; cdr3_nt: TGCGCCAGCAGCGACAGGGGAAGGGCTGAAGCTTTCTTT; cdr3_aa: CASSDRGRAEAFF
v_call: TRBV18; d_call: -; clone_size: -; j_call: TRBJ2-1; cdr3_nt: TGTGCCAGCTCACCACCGGGGCTAGATGAGCAGTTCTTC; cdr3_aa: CASSPPGLDEQFF
v_call: TRBV7-6; d_call: -; clone_size: -; j_call: TRBJ1-1; cdr3_nt: TGTGCCAGCAGCTCCAAGGGGGACACTGAAGCTTTCTTT; cdr3_aa: CASSSKGDTEAFF
v_call: TRBV28; d_call: -; clone_size: -; j_call: TRBJ1-2; cdr3_nt: TGTGCCAGCAGTCCCCAGCGGAAAGGTACTTATTATGGCTACACCTTC; cdr3_aa: CASSPQRKGTYYGYTF
v_call: TRBV11-2; d_call: -; clone_size: -; j_call: TRBJ2-7; cdr3_nt: TGTGCCAGCAGCTTTCAATTCGAGAGCGAGCAGTACTTC; cdr3_aa: CASSFQFESEQYF
v_call: TRBV5-1; d_call: -; clone_size: -; j_call: TRBJ1-4; cdr3_nt: TGCGCCAGCAGGGCTAGCGGGATCAGTGAAAAACTGTTTTTT; cdr3_aa: CASRASGISEKLFF
v_call: TRBV28; d_call: TRBD1; clone_size: -; j_call: TRBJ1-5; cdr3_nt: TGTGCCAGCAGTCCAGTGACAGGGAGGAGCAATCAGCCCCAGCATTTT; cdr3_aa: CASSPVTGRSNQPQHF
v_call: TRBV5-6; d_call: TRBD1; clone_size: few; j_call: TRBJ1-2; cdr3_nt: TGTGCCAGCAGCTTGGAGGACAGGGGGTACTATGGCTACACCTTC; cdr3_aa: CASSLEDRGYYGYTF
v_call: TRBV28; d_call: -; clone_size: -; j_call: TRBJ1-2; cdr3_nt: TGTGCCAGCAGTTCTGGTGGGCCAATCGGGGGCTACACCTTC; cdr3_aa: CASSSGGPIGGYTF
v_call: TRBV14; d_call: -; clone_size: once; j_call: TRBJ2-5; cdr3_nt: TGTGCCAGCAGCCGGCAAGTCGCGAAAGAGACCCAGTACTTC; cdr3_aa: CASSRQVAKETQYF
v_call: TRBV6-1; d_call: TRBD1; clone_size: once; j_call: TRBJ2-5; cdr3_nt: TGTGCCAGCAGTTCTGGACAGGGGGCGCGAGAGACCCAGTACTTC; cdr3_aa: CASSSGQGARETQYF
v_call: TRBV6-6; d_call: -; clone_size: -; j_call: TRBJ2-3; cdr3_nt: TGTGCCAGCAGCCCCGCTCCGGAGGCGCAGTATTTT; cdr3_aa: CASSPAPEAQYF
v_call: TRBV4-1; d_call: TRBD1; clone_size: -; j_call: TRBJ1-1; cdr3_nt: TGCGCCAGCAGCCAACCCCCGGGACAGCCGATTTTCTTT; cdr3_aa: CASSQPPGQPIFF
v_call: TRBV27; d_call: -; clone_size: -; j_call: TRBJ2-3; cdr3_nt: TGTGCCAGCCGCGGACGGGTTTCGGATACGCAGTATTTT; cdr3_aa: CASRGRVSDTQYF
v_call: TRBV6-5; d_call: TRBD1; clone_size: -; j_call: TRBJ2-1; cdr3_nt: TGTGCCAGCAGTCGATCCCGGGACAGCTACAATGAGCAGTTCTTC; cdr3_aa: CASSRSRDSYNEQFF
v_call: TRBV28; d_call: TRBD2; clone_size: once; j_call: TRBJ2-3; cdr3_nt: TGTGCCAGCAGTGGACGACTAGCGAGTTTCACAGATACGCAGTATTTT; cdr3_aa: CASSGRLASFTDTQYF
v_call: TRBV30; d_call: -; clone_size: -; j_call: TRBJ1-1; cdr3_nt: TGTGCCTGGAGTGTACTTCGGGGAGAGGCTGAAGCTTTCTTT; cdr3_aa: CAWSVLRGEAEAFF
v_call: TRBV7-9; d_call: -; clone_size: once; j_call: TRBJ2-5; cdr3_nt: TGTGCCAGCAGCTTAGTCGCCCGGGCTCCAGAGACCCAGTACTTC; cdr3_aa: CASSLVARAPETQYF
v_call: TRBV5-6; d_call: -; clone_size: -; j_call: TRBJ1-1; cdr3_nt: TGTGCCAGCAGCGTTCCGGGGGCGGGTAACACTGAAGCTTTCTTT; cdr3_aa: CASSVPGAGNTEAFF
v_call: TRBV19; d_call: -; clone_size: few; j_call: TRBJ1-2; cdr3_nt: TGTGCCAGTAGTATCGGCAGGGAACGTGGAGGCTACACCTTC; cdr3_aa: CASSIGRERGGYTF
v_call: TRBV5-1; d_call: -; clone_size: few; j_call: TRBJ2-4; cdr3_nt: TGCGCCAGCAGCTTGGTTACAGGAGGAGACATTCAGTACTTC; cdr3_aa: CASSLVTGGDIQYF
v_call: TRBV5-4; d_call: -; clone_size: -; j_call: TRBJ2-7; cdr3_nt: TGTGCCAGCAGCTTGAGTCAGGGCGACACCTACGAGCAGTACTTC; cdr3_aa: CASSLSQGDTYEQYF
v_call: TRBV19; d_call: -; clone_size: -; j_call: TRBJ2-5; cdr3_nt: TGTGCCAGTAGTATAGGGCTAGCTGAGACCCAGTACTTC; cdr3_aa: CASSIGLAETQYF
v_call: TRBV7-2; d_call: -; clone_size: -; j_call: TRBJ2-3; cdr3_nt: TGTGCCAGCAGCCCAGGAGGGGGGCCCAATTTT; cdr3_aa: CASSPGGGPNF
v_call: TRBV27; d_call: TRBD2; clone_size: -; j_call: TRBJ2-1; cdr3_nt: TGTGCCAGCAGTCCTAGCGGAAATGAGCAGTTCTTC; cdr3_aa: CASSPSGNEQFF
v_call: TRBV15; d_call: -; clone_size: -; j_call: TRBJ1-5; cdr3_nt: TGTGCCACCAGCAATCTAGGAGCGGTTCAGCCCCAGCATTTT; cdr3_aa: CATSNLGAVQPQHF